A selection of T cell receptor beta chains follows, all from one sample in a study of CD8+ T cells in alopecia areata. Libraries were prepared by immunoSEQ multiplex PCR; TCRdb keeps only in-frame clonotypes and omits some of them. The sample records some 180,000 clones, approximately 51% being singletons. Sequenced material: CD8+ T cells sorted from blood, taken around week 54, from a patient treated with tofacitinib. These receptors were obtained from a human donor with alopecia areata. Each CDR3 is given with its conserved first and last residue. D genes are given only for firm matches. Clone size, where shown, is once, few, many, or a class for clones that have expanded.

J gene | D gene | V gene | clone size | CDR3 DNA | CDR3 protein
TRBJ1-1 | TRBD1 | TRBV19 | - | TGTGCCAGTAGTGCGGGACAGGGATATCAGACTGAAGCTTTCTTT | CASSAGQGYQTEAFF
TRBJ2-1 | TRBD2 | TRBV2 | - | TGTGCCAGCAATGAGGGACTAGCGGGCAATGAGCAGTTCTTC | CASNEGLAGNEQFF
TRBJ2-6 | - | TRBV5-4 | many | TGTGCCAGCAGCTCACTAAGCTCTGGGGCCAACGTCCTGACTTTC | CASSSLSSGANVLTF
TRBJ1-2 | TRBD1 | TRBV6-5 | - | TGTGCCAGCACCGAGGGACAGAGTGGCTACACCTTC | CASTEGQSGYTF
TRBJ2-5 | - | TRBV7-2 | - | TGTGCCAGCAGTTCAGAGGGGGTCCGGGAGACCCAGTACTTC | CASSSEGVRETQYF
TRBJ2-3 | - | TRBV6-1 | - | TGTGCCAGCAGGTTCGAGACAGCAAGCACAGATACGCAGTATTTT | CASRFETASTDTQYF
TRBJ2-1 | TRBD2 | TRBV5-1 | few | TGCGCCAGCAGCTTTACTAGCGGGGCTAATGAGCAGTTCTTC | CASSFTSGANEQFF
TRBJ2-2 | TRBD2 | TRBV5-4 | - | TGTGCCAGCAGCGGGCGACCTAGCGGGGGGCACACCGGGGAGCTGTTTTTT | CASSGRPSGGHTGELFF
TRBJ1-2 | - | TRBV9 | - | TGTGCCAGCAGCGTAGCTCTAGGTGGCTACACCTTC | CASSVALGGYTF
TRBJ2-3 | - | TRBV11-2 | - | TGTGCCAGCAGTCCTCCGGGAGATACGCAGTATTTT | CASSPPGDTQYF
TRBJ2-7 | - | TRBV9 | - | TGTGCCAGCAGCGTAGCGGGGCCCTACGAGCAGTACTTC | CASSVAGPYEQYF
TRBJ1-5 | - | TRBV5-5 | - | TGTGCCAGCAGCTTGGTGCCAGGGCATCGGCCCCAGCATTTT | CASSLVPGHRPQHF
TRBJ2-7 | - | TRBV7-8 | few | TGTGCCAGCAGCTCCCCCCTCGAGCAGTACTTC | CASSSPLEQYF
TRBJ2-5 | - | TRBV13 | - | TGTGCCAGCAGCGCGATGGGGCCGGTGAGGACCCAGTACTTC | CASSAMGPVRTQYF
TRBJ2-5 | - | TRBV7-9 | few | TGTGCCAGCAGCTTAGCCGTGGAGACCCAGTACTTC | CASSLAVETQYF
TRBJ1-2 | - | TRBV5-1 | - | TGCGCCAGCAGCTTGGAACCGACGCCGTATGGCTACACCTTC | CASSLEPTPYGYTF
TRBJ2-1 | - | TRBV5-6 | - | TGTGCCAGCAGCTTCATTGGGGGTGAGCAGTTCTTC | CASSFIGGEQFF
TRBJ1-1 | - | TRBV6-5 | - | TGTGCCAGCAGTTACTCCGACAGCTACACTGAAGCTTTCTTT | CASSYSDSYTEAFF
TRBJ1-2 | - | TRBV7-9 | few | TGTGCCAGCAGCTTAGATGTCGGAACGGGTGGCTACACCTTC | CASSLDVGTGGYTF
TRBJ2-1 | TRBD2 | TRBV10-3 | - | TGTGCCATCAGTCCCCGGACTAGCGGCAACAATGAGCAGTTCTTC | CAISPRTSGNNEQFF
TRBJ1-2 | TRBD1 | TRBV27 | - | TGTGCCAGCACCCGGACAGGGTCCTCCTATGGCTACACCTTC | CASTRTGSSYGYTF
TRBJ2-1 | - | TRBV2 | - | TGTGCCAGCAGCGAGGAGGGCAGGGACCGGTTCTTC | CASSEEGRDRFF
TRBJ1-2 | - | TRBV27 | few | TGTGCCAGCAGAACCGGAGGTTCTTCAAGGGGCTACACCTTC | CASRTGGSSRGYTF
TRBJ2-5 | - | TRBV29-1 | - | TGCAGCGTTGTTCAGGCGGTACAAGAGACCCAGTACTTC | CSVVQAVQETQYF
TRBJ2-1 | - | TRBV27 | - | TGTGCCAGCAGTAGATCAATTGACAGCCCTATAACCTACAATGAGCAGTTCTTC | CASSRSIDSPITYNEQFF
TRBJ1-3 | TRBD1 | TRBV7-2 | few | TGTGCCAGCAGCCCAGGGGGTTATCCCAGGGACACCATATATTTT | CASSPGGYPRDTIYF
TRBJ2-5 | - | TRBV15 | - | TGTGCCACCAGCAGAGAAGAGGCCGAGACCCAGTACTTC | CATSREEAETQYF
TRBJ2-5 | - | TRBV27 | - | TGTGCCAGCAGCTCAAGACGGTTCCGGGAGACCCAGTACTTC | CASSSRRFRETQYF
TRBJ2-1 | - | TRBV4-2 | - | TGTGCCAGCAGCCAGACCAAGCGCGAGCAGTTCTTC | CASSQTKREQFF
TRBJ2-3 | - | TRBV11-2 | - | TGTGCCAGCAGCCTACGCATAGCGGTTAGCACAGATACGCAGTATTTT | CASSLRIAVSTDTQYF
TRBJ2-1 | - | TRBV5-1 | - | TGCGCCAGCAGCTTGGGAGCGGGCCGCTACAATGAGCAGTTCTTC | CASSLGAGRYNEQFF
TRBJ2-4 | - | TRBV5-6 | few | TGTGCCAGCAGCTTGGCGGGTGGGGGAAACATTCAGTACTTC | CASSLAGGGNIQYF
TRBJ1-5 | - | TRBV7-2 | few | TGTGCCAGCAGCTTGGACCCGGGGGGGGGACAGCCCCAGCATTTT | CASSLDPGGGQPQHF
TRBJ1-1 | - | TRBV30 | - | TGTGCCTGGAGTGTCTGGGGGGCGGTTATGAACACTGAAGCTTTCTTT | CAWSVWGAVMNTEAFF
TRBJ2-5 | - | TRBV13 | - | TGTGCCAGCAGCTTTTTGAGGACGGGATACCAAGAGACCCAGTACTTC | CASSFLRTGYQETQYF
TRBJ2-7 | - | TRBV6-4 | - | TGTGCCAGCAGTGAAGGGTTTGACCGCTCCTACGAGCAGTACTTC | CASSEGFDRSYEQYF
TRBJ2-3 | - | TRBV5-6 | few | TGTGCCAGCAGCTTGGACCCCCAGATCAGCACAGATACGCAGTATTTT | CASSLDPQISTDTQYF
TRBJ2-5 | - | TRBV29-1 | few | TGCAGCTCCAGGACAAGCCAAGAGACCCAGTACTTC | CSSRTSQETQYF
TRBJ2-4 | TRBD1 | TRBV27 | - | TGTGCCAGCAGTCCCGGACAGGGGAATAACATTCAGTACTTC | CASSPGQGNNIQYF
TRBJ2-3 | - | TRBV9 | - | TGTGCCAGCAGCGCCCCGGGCACAGATACGCAGTATTTT | CASSAPGTDTQYF
TRBJ1-1 | - | TRBV11-2 | - | TGTGCCAGCAGCCCATGGGACGGCACTGAAGCTTTCTTT | CASSPWDGTEAFF
TRBJ2-2 | TRBD2 | TRBV15 | few | TGTGCCACCAGCAGAGATAGACTAGCGGGGAGCGCCGGGGAGCTGTTTTTT | CATSRDRLAGSAGELFF
TRBJ1-2 | - | TRBV7-2 | - | TGTGCCAGCAGCTCCCGGGAGGGGAACTATGGCTACACCTTC | CASSSREGNYGYTF
TRBJ2-7 | - | TRBV5-6 | - | TGTGCCAGCAGCACGGGACCGACCTACGAGCAGTACTTC | CASSTGPTYEQYF
TRBJ2-3 | - | TRBV6-4 | - | TGTGCCAGCAGTGAATCAGGGACGGGTACGCAGTATTTT | CASSESGTGTQYF
TRBJ2-7 | - | TRBV7-9 | - | TGTGCCAGCAGCTCCGTGGGGTACGAGCAGTACTTC | CASSSVGYEQYF
TRBJ1-1 | - | TRBV4-2 | few | TGTGCCAGCAGCCAAGTTGAGGGGACTGAAGCTTTCTTT | CASSQVEGTEAFF
TRBJ2-7 | - | TRBV7-9 | - | TGTGCCAGCAGCTTAGAAGACGGACTCGCCTACGAGCAGTACTTC | CASSLEDGLAYEQYF
TRBJ1-6 | - | TRBV9 | - | TGTGCCAGCAGCACCCTAAACAATTCACCCCTCCACTTT | CASSTLNNSPLHF
TRBJ1-2 | TRBD1 | TRBV29-1 | few | TGCAGCGTTGGGACAGGCTCTTATATTCTTAACTATGGCTACACCTTC | CSVGTGSYILNYGYTF
TRBJ1-1 | - | TRBV19 | few | TGTGCCAGTACCAATCCCCAGGGCCCTGAAGCTTTCTTT | CASTNPQGPEAFF
TRBJ2-2 | TRBD1 | TRBV27 | - | TGTGCCAGCAGTTTTTGGGGACAGGGCGCGAACACCGGGGAGCTGTTTTTT | CASSFWGQGANTGELFF
TRBJ1-1 | - | TRBV27 | - | TGTGCCAGCAGTTTATTGCAGGGGAACACTGAAGCTTTCTTT | CASSLLQGNTEAFF
TRBJ2-3 | - | TRBV2 | few | TGTGCCAGCAGTGGACAGGTCCGAACGGATACGCAGTATTTT | CASSGQVRTDTQYF
TRBJ1-2 | - | TRBV2 | - | TGTGCCAGCTATAAAACGCAGGTGTTTTATGGCTACACCTTC | CASYKTQVFYGYTF
TRBJ2-7 | TRBD2 | TRBV10-3 | few | TGTGCCATCAGTTCGACTAGCGGGGGTCCCCTGGAGCAGTACTTC | CAISSTSGGPLEQYF
TRBJ2-1 | - | TRBV7-9 | - | TGTGCCAGCAGGTTAACAATGGGGAATGAGCAGTTCTTC | CASRLTMGNEQFF
TRBJ2-1 | - | TRBV27 | few | TGTGCCAGCAGTTTCAGGTCCTACAATGAGCAGTTCTTC | CASSFRSYNEQFF
TRBJ2-7 | - | TRBV6-1 | few | TGTGCCAGCAGTGAAGGGGCAGGGGGGTCCCCCGAGCAGTACTTC | CASSEGAGGSPEQYF
TRBJ2-5 | TRBD1 | TRBV11-2 | - | TGTGCCAGCAGCTTAGCATGGGACAGAGAAGAGACCCAGTACTTC | CASSLAWDREETQYF